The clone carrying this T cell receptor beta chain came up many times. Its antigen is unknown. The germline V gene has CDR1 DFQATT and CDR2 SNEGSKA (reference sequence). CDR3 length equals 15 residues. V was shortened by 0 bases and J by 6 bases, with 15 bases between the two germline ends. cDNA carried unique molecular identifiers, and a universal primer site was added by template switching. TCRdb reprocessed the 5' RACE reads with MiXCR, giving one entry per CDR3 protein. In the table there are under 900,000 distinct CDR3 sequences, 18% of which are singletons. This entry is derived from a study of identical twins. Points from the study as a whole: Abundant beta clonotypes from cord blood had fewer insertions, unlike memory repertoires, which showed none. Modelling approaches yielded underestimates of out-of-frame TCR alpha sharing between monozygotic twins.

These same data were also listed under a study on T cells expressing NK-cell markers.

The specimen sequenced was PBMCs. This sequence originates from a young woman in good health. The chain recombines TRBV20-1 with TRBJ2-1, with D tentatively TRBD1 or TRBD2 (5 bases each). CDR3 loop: CSARDGGSNSNEQFF. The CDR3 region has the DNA TGCAGTGCTAGAGATGGGGGTTCTAATTCCAATGAGCAGTTCTTC.